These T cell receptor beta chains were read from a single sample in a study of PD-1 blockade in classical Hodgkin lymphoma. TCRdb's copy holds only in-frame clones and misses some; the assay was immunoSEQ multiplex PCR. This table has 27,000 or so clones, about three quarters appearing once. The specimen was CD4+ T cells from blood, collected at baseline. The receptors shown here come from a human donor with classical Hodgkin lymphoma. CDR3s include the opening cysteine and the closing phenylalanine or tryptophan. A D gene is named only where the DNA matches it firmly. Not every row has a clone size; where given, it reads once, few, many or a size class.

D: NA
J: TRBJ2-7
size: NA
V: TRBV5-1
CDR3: CASSTDSHYEQYF
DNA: TGCGCCAGCAGCACGGACAGCCACTACGAGCAGTACTTC

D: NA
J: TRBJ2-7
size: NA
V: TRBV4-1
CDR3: CASSQEWRRDLDEQYF
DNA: TGCGCCAGCAGCCAAGAATGGCGCAGGGACCTCGACGAGCAGTACTTC

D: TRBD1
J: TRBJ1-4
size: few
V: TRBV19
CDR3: CASRTGSNEKLFF
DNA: TGTGCCAGCCGGACAGGCTCCAATGAAAAACTGTTTTTT

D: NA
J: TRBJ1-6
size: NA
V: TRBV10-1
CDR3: CASSGGQNNSPLHF
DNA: TGCGCCAGCAGTGGAGGACAAAATAATTCACCCCTCCACTTT

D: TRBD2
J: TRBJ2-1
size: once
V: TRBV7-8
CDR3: CASSLTLSGGLFNEQFF
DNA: TGTGCCAGCAGCTTAACCCTTAGCGGGGGGTTGTTCAATGAGCAGTTCTTC

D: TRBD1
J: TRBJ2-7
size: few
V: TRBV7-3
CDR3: CASSSTHRGRQYF
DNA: TGTGCCAGCAGCTCGACGCACAGGGGGCGGCAGTACTTC

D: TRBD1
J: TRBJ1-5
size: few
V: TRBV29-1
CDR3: CSVSGTVNQPQHF
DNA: TGCAGCGTCTCCGGGACAGTGAATCAGCCCCAGCATTTT

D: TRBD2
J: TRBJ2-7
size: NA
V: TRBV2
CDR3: CASRNWGGPTKQYF
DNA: TGTGCCAGCAGGAATTGGGGGGGACCTACTAAGCAGTACTTC

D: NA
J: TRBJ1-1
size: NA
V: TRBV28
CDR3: CASKRSANTEAFF
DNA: TGTGCCAGCAAGCGGTCGGCGAACACTGAAGCTTTCTTT

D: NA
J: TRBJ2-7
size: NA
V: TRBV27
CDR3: CASSHLGFAYEQYF
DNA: TGTGCCAGCAGCCACCTGGGTTTCGCCTACGAGCAGTACTTC

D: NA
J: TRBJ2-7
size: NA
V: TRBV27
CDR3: CASSLSPGQSYEQYF
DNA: TGTGCCAGCAGTTTATCTCCGGGACAAAGCTACGAGCAGTACTTC

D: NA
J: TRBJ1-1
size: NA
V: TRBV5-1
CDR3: CASSREGLNTEAFF
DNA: TGCGCCAGCAGCCGTGAGGGGCTGAACACTGAAGCTTTCTTT

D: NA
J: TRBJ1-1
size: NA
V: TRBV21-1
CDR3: CASSKEKEGRDTEAFF
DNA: TGTGCCAGCAGCAAAGAGAAGGAGGGTCGGGACACTGAAGCTTTCTTT

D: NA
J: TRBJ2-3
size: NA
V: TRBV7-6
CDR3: CASTGWRGVTYF
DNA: TGTGCCAGCACGGGGTGGCGCGGCGTCACGTATTTT

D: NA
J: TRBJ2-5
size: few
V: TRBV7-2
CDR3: CASSLGGTQYF
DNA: TGTGCCAGCAGCTTAGGGGGGACCCAGTACTTC

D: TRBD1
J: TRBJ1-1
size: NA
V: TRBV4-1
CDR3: CASSQEPPETGVTEAFF
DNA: TGCGCCAGCAGCCAAGAACCCCCGGAGACAGGGGTTACTGAAGCTTTCTTT

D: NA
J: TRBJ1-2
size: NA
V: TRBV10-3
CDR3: CAISDDRRYGYTF
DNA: TGTGCCATCAGTGATGACAGACGCTATGGCTACACCTTC

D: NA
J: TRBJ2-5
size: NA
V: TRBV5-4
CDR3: CASSLGDTAQETQYF
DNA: TGTGCCAGCAGCTTGGGGGACACAGCGCAGGAGACCCAGTACTTC

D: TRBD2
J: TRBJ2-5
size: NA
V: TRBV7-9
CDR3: CASPSGGGGETQYF
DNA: TGTGCCAGCCCCTCGGGTGGCGGGGGAGAGACCCAGTACTTC

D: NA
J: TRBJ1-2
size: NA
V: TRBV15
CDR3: CATTGLNGHGYTF
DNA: TGTGCCACCACCGGGCTTAATGGACATGGCTACACCTTC

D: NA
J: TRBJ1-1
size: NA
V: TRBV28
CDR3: CASSLDTEAFF
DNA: TGTGCCAGCAGTTTAGACACTGAAGCTTTCTTT

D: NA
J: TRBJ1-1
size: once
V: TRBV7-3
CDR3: CASSLGPGNTEAFF
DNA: TGTGCCAGCAGCTTAGGCCCAGGGAACACTGAAGCTTTCTTT

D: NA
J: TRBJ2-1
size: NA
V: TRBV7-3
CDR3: CASSLDREQFF
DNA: TGTGCCAGCAGCTTAGACAGAGAGCAGTTCTTC

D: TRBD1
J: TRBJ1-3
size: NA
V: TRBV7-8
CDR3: CASSRTGSSGNTIYF
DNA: TGTGCCAGCAGCAGGACAGGGTCTAGTGGAAACACCATATATTTT

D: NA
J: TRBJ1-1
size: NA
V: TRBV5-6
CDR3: CASSLAISVEAFF
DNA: TGTGCCAGCAGCTTGGCCATATCGGTTGAAGCTTTCTTT

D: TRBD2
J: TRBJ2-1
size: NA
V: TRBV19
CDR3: CASSPGTSWYEQFF
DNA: TGTGCCAGTAGTCCCGGGACTAGCTGGTATGAGCAGTTCTTC

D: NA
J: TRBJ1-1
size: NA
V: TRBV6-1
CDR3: CASRGRLQNTEAFF
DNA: TGTGCCAGCAGGGGGCGACTGCAGAACACTGAAGCTTTCTTT

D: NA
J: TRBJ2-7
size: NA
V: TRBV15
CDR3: CATSRVRDTFYEQYF
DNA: TGTGCCACCAGCAGAGTCCGGGACACATTCTACGAGCAGTACTTC

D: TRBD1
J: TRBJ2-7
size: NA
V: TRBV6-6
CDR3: CASSARQGAGYEQYF
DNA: TGTGCCAGCAGTGCCCGACAGGGGGCAGGATACGAGCAGTACTTC

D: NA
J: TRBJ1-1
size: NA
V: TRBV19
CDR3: CASSEQANTEAFF
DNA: TGTGCCAGTAGTGAACAGGCGAACACTGAAGCTTTCTTT

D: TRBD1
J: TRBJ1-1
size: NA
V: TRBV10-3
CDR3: CAISPIPGQGEYTEAFF
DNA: TGTGCCATCAGTCCTATTCCGGGACAGGGGGAGTACACTGAAGCTTTCTTT

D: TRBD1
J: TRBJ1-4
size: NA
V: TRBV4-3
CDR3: CASSQDPRGYEKLFF
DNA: TGCGCCAGCAGCCAAGACCCCAGGGGGTACGAAAAACTGTTTTTT

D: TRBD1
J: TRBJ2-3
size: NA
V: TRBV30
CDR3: CAWSQGHWGQSTDTQYF
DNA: TGTGCCTGGAGTCAAGGACATTGGGGACAGAGCACAGATACGCAGTATTTT

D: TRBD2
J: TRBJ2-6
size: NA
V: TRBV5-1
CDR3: CASSSLGLAGRTSGANVLTF
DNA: TGCGCCAGCAGCTCCCTGGGACTAGCGGGCCGGACCTCCGGGGCCAACGTCCTGACTTTC

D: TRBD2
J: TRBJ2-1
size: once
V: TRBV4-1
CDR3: CASSQERLAGNNEQFF
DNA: TGCGCCAGCAGCCAAGAACGGCTAGCGGGGAACAATGAGCAGTTCTTC

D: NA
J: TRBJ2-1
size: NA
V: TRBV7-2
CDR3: CASSLPLLLSSYNEQFF
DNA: TGTGCCAGCAGCTTACCCCTCCTATTAAGCTCCTACAATGAGCAGTTCTTC

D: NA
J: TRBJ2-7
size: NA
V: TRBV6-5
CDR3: CASNRGASYEQYF
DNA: TGTGCCAGCAACCGGGGGGCCTCCTACGAGCAGTACTTC

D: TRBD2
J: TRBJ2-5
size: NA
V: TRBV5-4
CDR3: CASSPSGGETQYF
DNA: TGTGCCAGCAGCCCTAGCGGGGGAGAGACCCAGTACTTC

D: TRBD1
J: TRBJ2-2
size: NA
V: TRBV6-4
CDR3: CASSGRQGAPGELFF
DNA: TGTGCCAGCAGCGGGAGACAGGGGGCCCCCGGGGAGCTGTTTTTT

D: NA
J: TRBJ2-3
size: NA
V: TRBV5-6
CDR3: CASSSEFGTDTQYF
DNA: TGTGCCAGCAGCTCGGAATTCGGGACAGATACGCAGTATTTT

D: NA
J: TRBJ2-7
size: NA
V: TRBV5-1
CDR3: CASSLETAKGVHEQYF
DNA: TGCGCCAGCAGCTTGGAAACAGCGAAGGGGGTCCACGAGCAGTACTTC

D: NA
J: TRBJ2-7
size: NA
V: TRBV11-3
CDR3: CASSFPDSYEQYF
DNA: TGTGCCAGCAGCTTTCCGGACTCCTACGAGCAGTACTTC

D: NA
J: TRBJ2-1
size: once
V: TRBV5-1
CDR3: CASSTRLGIHNEQFF
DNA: TGCGCCAGCAGCACAAGACTGGGGATCCACAATGAGCAGTTCTTC

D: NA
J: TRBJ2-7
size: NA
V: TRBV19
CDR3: CASSIVDTSNEQYF
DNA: TGTGCCAGTAGTATAGTCGACACTTCGAACGAGCAGTACTTC

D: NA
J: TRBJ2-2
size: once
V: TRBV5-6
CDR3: CASSLVSWNPPGELFF
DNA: TGTGCCAGCAGCTTGGTTTCCTGGAATCCGCCCGGGGAGCTGTTTTTT